This T cell receptor (beta chain) is from a study of cytotoxic CD8 clonotypes in ibrutinib-treated CLL. Looking at the study overall: After treatment lasting a median roughly 13 months, range 6 to 36, response samples were collected. Study-level points and caveats: Sampling time points were not equivalent between sustained-remission and progressing patients. Clonality, elevated at ibrutinib response, dropped back toward baseline at progression.

A few counts support this clone. Its antigen is still unknown. Other DNA sequences in this sample translate to the same CDR3. CDR1 SNHLY and CDR2 FYNNEI come from the germline V gene. Trimming took off 3 bases at V and 1 base at J, with 6 bases between the two ends. The CDR3 is made up of 13 amino acids. A 1 in 200,000 to 1 in 1 million T cell depth was the sequencing target. Data came from immunoSEQ multiplex PCR; TCRdb stores just in-frame clones and leaves some out. Altogether 100,000 to 150,000 clones are present, roughly 85% being singletons, with the ten largest covering roughly 2%. The V and J genes are TRBV2 and TRBJ1-1; D is unclear. This TCR derives from a human donor with chronic lymphocytic leukemia. Here the sequenced sample was PBMCs, taken after 24 months of ibrutinib treatment. The DNA for the CDR3 is TGTGCCAGCAGTGAGGAAGAGAACACTGAAGCTTTCTTT. Translating gives CASSEEENTEAFF.